This record covers a single T cell receptor beta chain. The antigen remains unidentified. The authors made TCR beta libraries by quantitative 5'-RACE with molecular barcodes. TCRdb re-called the 5' RACE reads with MiXCR, one entry per CDR3 protein. Among 470,000 or so distinct CDR3 sequences listed, 25% to 30% were seen once. Deletions cut 1 base from V and 6 bases from J, with 8 bases between. CDR1 and CDR2 from the germline V gene are SSHAT and FNYEAQ (reference sequence). The CDR3 loop spans 13 amino acids. The data belong to a study of CD8 T cells in ankylosing spondylitis. Overall study results and limits: Enrichment of disease-linked clones was reportedly significant in matched ankylosing spondylitis synovial fluid. A motif of fewer than ten highly homologous TCR beta variants was seen as apparently characteristic of ankylosing spondylitis blood. With a CD8+ phenotype, disease-linked clones were relatively rare in peripheral blood.

The TCR originated in a male donor with ankylosing spondylitis. Sequenced material: blood, either unsorted or a sorted T cell fraction (not recorded which). The chain couples TRBV7-7 to TRBJ2-3; no clear D gene. CDR3 sequence (DNA): TGTGCCAGCAGCTTAGGTCCACGGGATACGCAGTATTTT. It specifies CASSLGPRDTQYF.